These 15 T cell receptor beta chains were sequenced from one sample in a study of blood T cell repertoires in COVID-19. The repertoire was sequenced with immunoSEQ multiplex PCR; TCRdb's copy has only in-frame clones and lacks some. The sample has some 220,000 clones, 80% to 85% seen once; the top ten hold 5.2%. Sequencing was done on a sample of peripheral blood. These receptors were collected from a woman between 70 and 85 years old with COVID-19, enrolled during active disease.

The rearrangement uses TRBV11-2 and TRBJ2-4, with 7 bases fitting TRBD1. This CDR3 has 15 amino acids. After removal of 3 bases from V and 0 bases from J, the junction contained 2 bases not matched to a gene. Per the germline V gene, CDR1 is SGHAT and CDR2 is FQNNGV. The CDR3 sequence is CASSFTGVAKNIQYF. The CDR3 nucleotides read TGTGCCAGCAGCTTCACAGGGGTAGCCAAAAACATTCAGTACTTC. The whole variable domain, filled in from reference TRBV11-2 and TRBJ2-4, reads EAGVAQSPRYKIIEKRQSVAFWCNPISGHATLYWYQQILGQGPKLLIQFQNNGVVDDSQLPKDRFSAERLKGVDSTLKIQPAKLEDSAVYLCASSFTGVAKNIQYFGAGTRLSVL.

In DNA, the CDR3 is TGTGCCAGCAGCTCTCCGACAGCAAATGGCTACACCTTC. It codes for CASSSPTANGYTF. The V gene is TRBV5-4, the J gene TRBJ1-2, with D tentatively TRBD1 (5 bases). The CDR3 is 13 residues long. V was shortened by 3 bases and J by 6 bases, with 12 bases between the two germline ends. Per the germline V gene, CDR1 is SGHNT and CDR2 is YYREEE (reference sequence).

The chain employs TRBV28 and TRBJ1-2, with 9 bases fitting TRBD1. Germline loops: CDR1 MDHEN, CDR2 SYDVKM. The CDR3 contains 15 residues. Trimming removed 2 bases from V and 8 bases from J; junction bases left unmatched: 9. For the CDR3, the DNA is TGTGCCAGCAGTTTAAGTGGGGGACAGGGTGGAGGCTACACCTTC. Protein: CASSLSGGQGGGYTF.

A few counts support this clone. The V call is TRBV18, the J call TRBJ2-7; 10 bases are a match to TRBD2. After removal of 1 base from V and 5 bases from J, the junction contained 5 bases not matched to a gene. The CDR3 loop spans 15 amino acids. Germline CDR1 and CDR2: KGHSH and LQKENI. CDR3 loop: CASSPQSGRANEQYF. The DNA for the CDR3 is TGTGCCAGCTCACCACAGAGCGGGAGGGCCAACGAGCAGTACTTC.

This clone was counted only a few times. DNA for the CDR3: TGTGCCAGTAGTACGGATAGGGGGACAGGGCCGCGCTATGGCTACACCTTC. This codes for CASSTDRGTGPRYGYTF. The chain is built from TRBV19 and TRBJ1-2; TRBD1 aligns across 9 bases. V was pared by 4 bases and J by 4 bases, with 13 bases of the junction left unmatched. The CDR3 spans 17 residues. The germline gives CDR1 LNHDA, CDR2 SQIVND (reference sequence). The full variable domain, rest sourced from reference TRBV19 and TRBJ1-2, is DGGITQSPKYLFRKEGQNVTLSCEQNLNHDAMYWYRQDPGQGLRLIYYSQIVNDFQKGDIAEGYSVSREKKESFPLTVTSAQKNPTAFYLCASSTDRGTGPRYGYTFGSGTRLTVV.

J is TRBJ2-1 and V is TRBV7-2; the match to TRBD1 covers 8 bases. Per the germline V gene, CDR1 is SGHTA and CDR2 is FQGNSA. This CDR3 has 15 amino acids. J was trimmed by 7 bases and V by 0 bases; bases with no gene match: 5. The CDR3 DNA follows: TGTGCCAGCAGCTTAGCTTGGAGACAGGGGAATGAGCAGTTCTTC. Encoded protein: CASSLAWRQGNEQFF. The full variable domain, rest sourced from reference TRBV7-2 and TRBJ2-1, is GAGVSQSPSNKVTEKGKDVELRCDPISGHTALYWYRQSLGQGLEFLIYFQGNSAPDKSGLPSDRFSAERTGGSVSTLTIQRTQQEDSAVYLCASSLAWRQGNEQFFGPGTRLTVL.

The chain carries TRBV11-2 and TRBJ1-4; 7 positions match TRBD1. The CDR3 consists of 15 residues. Per the germline V gene, CDR1 is SGHAT and CDR2 is FQNNGV. The junction had 7 bases not matched to a gene; V was cut back by 5 bases and J by 4 bases. The CDR3 coding sequence is TGTGCCAGCAGCCTAATTAGGGACAGTAATGAAAAACTGTTTTTT. This translates into CASSLIRDSNEKLFF.

The chain uses TRBV9 and TRBJ2-3, with 9 bases matching TRBD2. The CDR3 extends over 16 amino acids. Germline V lookup: CDR1 SGDLS, CDR2 YYNGEE. The V segment lost 4 bases and the J segment 1 base; nucleotides outside the gene matches: 7. The CDR3 spells CASSPARTSGTDTQYF. The CDR3, as DNA: TGTGCCAGCAGCCCAGCCCGGACTAGCGGCACAGATACGCAGTATTTT.

The chain combines TRBV9 with TRBJ2-7; possible D gene TRBD1, 5 bases. The germline V and J ends were trimmed by 2 bases and 3 bases, with 6 bases remaining between them. The CDR3 runs 12 residues. Looked up from germline, CDR1 is SGDLS and CDR2 is YYNGEE. CDR3: CASSVTDYEQYF. The CDR3 nucleotides are TGTGCCAGCAGCGTGACAGACTACGAGCAGTACTTC.

The chain couples TRBV3-1 (or the pseudogene TRBV3-2) to TRBJ2-2, with D maybe TRBD2 (5 bases). CDR3 length equals 18 residues. The germline V gene encodes CDR1 LGHDT and CDR2 YNNKEL (reference sequence). V was shortened by 4 bases and J by 5 bases, with 23 bases between the two germline ends. Here the CDR3 DNA reads TGTGCCAGCAGCCTTAGGCCGGCGGATCCGGGAAGAACCGGGGAGCTGTTTTTT. Amino acid sequence: CASSLRPADPGRTGELFF.

The V call is TRBV29-1, the J call TRBJ1-1; 7 nucleotides align to TRBD1. Germline lookup yields CDR1 SQVTM and CDR2 ANQGSEA. The trim removed 8 bases at V and 3 bases at J, leaving 6 bases unmatched. The CDR3 contains 12 residues. CDR3 amino acids: CSIAQGDTEAFF. The CDR3 bases are TGCAGCATTGCCCAGGGGGACACTGAAGCTTTCTTT.

Turning to this clone: The sample holds other DNA sequences that translate to the same CDR3. CDR3 loop: CASSSQGAGNQPQHF. CDR3 coding DNA: TGTGCCAGCAGCTCACAGGGGGCTGGCAATCAGCCCCAGCATTTT. The chain combines TRBV7-2 with TRBJ1-5, with TRBD1 identical over 9 bases. The germline gives CDR1 SGHTA, CDR2 FQGNSA. V lost 4 bases and J lost 2; bases outside the gene matches: 3. This CDR3 has 15 amino acids.

The rearrangement joins TRBV29-1 to TRBJ1-2; D might be TRBD1 (5 bases). Germline V lookup: CDR1 SQVTM, CDR2 ANQGSEA. V dropped 3 bases and J dropped 8 bases, with 10 bases sitting between them. The length of the CDR3 is 11 residues. This chain's CDR3 is CSVDRAVGYTF. CDR3 bases: TGCAGCGTTGACAGGGCTGTCGGCTACACCTTC.

V usage is TRBV30 and J usage is TRBJ2-2, with a possible D match to TRBD2 (6 bases). V lost 2 bases, J lost 1 base, and 11 bases lay in between. Germline CDR1 and CDR2: GTSNPN and SVGIG (reference sequence). The CDR3 length is 15 residues. CDR3 amino acids: CAWSTGSGNTGELFF. CDR3 sequence (DNA): TGTGCCTGGAGTACCGGGAGCGGGAACACCGGGGAGCTGTTTTTT.

This rearrangement joins TRBV5-1 to TRBJ1-1; TRBD1 aligns across 8 bases. V shed 3 bases, J shed 3 bases, and the junction held 7 bases outside the gene matches. Germline CDR1 reads SGHRS; CDR2 reads YFSETQ. The CDR3 covers 15 residues. The CDR3 loop reads CASSSTGGYYTEAFF. The CDR3 bases are TGCGCCAGCAGCTCAACAGGGGGTTATTACACTGAAGCTTTCTTT.